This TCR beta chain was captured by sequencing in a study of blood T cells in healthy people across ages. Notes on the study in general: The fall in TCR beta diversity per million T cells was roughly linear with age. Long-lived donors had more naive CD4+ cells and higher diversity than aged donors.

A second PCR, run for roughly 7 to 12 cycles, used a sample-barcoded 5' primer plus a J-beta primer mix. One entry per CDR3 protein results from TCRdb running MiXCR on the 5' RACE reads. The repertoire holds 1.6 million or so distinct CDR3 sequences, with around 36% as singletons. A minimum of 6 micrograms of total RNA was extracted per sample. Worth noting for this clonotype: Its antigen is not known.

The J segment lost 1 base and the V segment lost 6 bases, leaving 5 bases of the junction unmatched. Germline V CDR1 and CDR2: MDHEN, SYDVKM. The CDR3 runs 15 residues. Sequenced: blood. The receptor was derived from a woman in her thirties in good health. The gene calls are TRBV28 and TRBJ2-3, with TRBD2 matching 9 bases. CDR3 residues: CASRGWTSGTDTQYF. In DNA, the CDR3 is TGTGCCAGCAGAGGGTGGACTAGCGGCACAGATACGCAGTATTTT.